These 27 T cell receptor beta chains were sequenced from one sample in a study of T cell clonotyping in hematopoietic cell transplantation. Assay: immunoSEQ multiplex PCR; the TCRdb copy retains only in-frame clones and omits some. The sample lists tens of thousands of clones, about nine tenths occurring once. Time point described: recipient sample about 28 days before transplant, after cytoreduction. The sequencing here drew on peripheral blood mononuclear cells, taken before stem cell transplant. Receptors were obtained from a man in his 60s with biphenotypic leukemia. Some clones in this sample may be carry-over from other donors' samples.

The chain carries TRBV6-6 and TRBJ2-7, with 8 bases aligning to TRBD1. The germline V gene has CDR1 MNHNY and CDR2 SVGAGI (reference sequence). The CDR3 is 14 residues long. Trimming removed 5 bases from V and 0 bases from J; junction bases left unmatched: 3. For the CDR3, the DNA is TGTGCCAGCAGTACCGGGACAGGCTCCTACGAGCAGTACTTC. Translated: CASSTGTGSYEQYF.

The chain carries TRBV5-1 and TRBJ2-7, with 7 bases matching TRBD1. The CDR3 has 13 residues. Germline assignment: CDR1 SGHRS and CDR2 YFSETQ. After removal of 3 bases from V and 5 bases from J, the junction contained 5 bases not matched to a gene. The chain's CDR3 is CASSWGTEDEQYF. CDR3 bases: TGCGCCAGCAGCTGGGGGACAGAGGACGAGCAGTACTTC.

The chain carries TRBV2 and TRBJ2-7, with D possibly TRBD2 on 6 matching bases. Trimming took 4 bases from V and 6 from J, leaving 16 bases between them. CDR3 size: 14 residues. Germline loops: CDR1 SNHLY, CDR2 FYNNEI. CDR3: CASSGVRDSAEQYF. CDR3 DNA sequence: TGTGCCAGCAGTGGCGTGAGGGACTCCGCCGAGCAGTACTTC. Supplemented by reference TRBV2 and TRBJ2-7, the full variable domain reads EPEVTQTPSHQVTQMGQEVILRCVPISNHLYFYWYRQILGQKVEFLVSFYNNEISEKSEIFDDQFSVERPDGSNFTLKIRSTKLEDSAMYFCASSGVRDSAEQYFGPGTRLTVT.

This clone has only one observation. V is TRBV27 and J is TRBJ1-1; D is possibly TRBD1 (5 bases). The germline V and J ends were trimmed by 4 bases and 1 base, with 13 bases remaining between them. Germline lookup yields CDR1 MNHEY and CDR2 SMNVEV (reference sequence). The CDR3 totals 15 residues. The CDR3 bases are TGTGCCAGCAGTTCAAGACGTGACAGGAACACTGAAGCTTTCTTT. Residues: CASSSRRDRNTEAFF.

The CDR3 reads CASSRGTGYGYTF. CDR3 DNA: TGTGCCAGCAGCCGTGGGACAGGCTATGGCTACACCTTC. The genes are TRBV11-2 and TRBJ1-2; TRBD1 matches at 8 bases. Germline-derived CDR1 and CDR2 are SGHAT and FQNNGV. Unmatched junction bases numbered 3, after V lost 5 bases and J lost 4 bases. The CDR3 consists of 13 residues.

V and J are TRBV6-5 and TRBJ2-5, with 9 nucleotides matching TRBD2. The CDR3 totals 15 residues. From germline, CDR1 is MNHEY and CDR2 SVGAGI. The J segment lost 2 bases and the V segment lost 4 bases, leaving 5 bases of the junction unmatched. The CDR3, as DNA: TGTGCCAGCAGTTCTAGCGGGACCGGGCAAGAGACCCAGTACTTC. It yields the protein CASSSSGTGQETQYF.

The chain's CDR3 is CASSGLKNTEAFF. The CDR3 nucleotides read TGTGCCAGCAGTGGACTTAAGAACACTGAAGCTTTCTTT. J is TRBJ1-1 and V is TRBV2; D remains ambiguous. Germline V gene data show CDR1 as SNHLY and CDR2 as FYNNEI. The CDR3 spans 13 residues. Trimming pared 4 bases from V and 1 base from J, leaving 7 bases between.

This clone was detected only once. This rearrangement joins TRBV2 to TRBJ1-5; 7 positions agree with TRBD1. Unmatched junction bases numbered 14, after V lost 6 bases and J lost 12 bases. CDR3 length: 14 amino acids. CDR1 and CDR2 (germline): SNHLY, FYNNEI. The CDR3 is CASSADRVMNYQHF. The CDR3 DNA is TGTGCCAGCAGCGCTGACAGGGTCATGAATTACCAGCATTTT.

The chain employs TRBV30 and TRBJ2-6, with TRBD2 matching over 9 bases. This CDR3 is built from 14 residues. Germline-derived CDR1 and CDR2 are GTSNPN and SVGIG (reference sequence). The J segment lost 4 bases and the V segment lost 5 bases, leaving 3 bases of the junction unmatched. CDR3 sequence reads: CAWAGGAGANVLTF. CDR3 DNA sequence: TGTGCCTGGGCGGGGGGGGCCGGGGCCAACGTCCTGACTTTC.

The chain couples TRBV7-2 to TRBJ2-5; 7 bases line up with TRBD2. With 2 bases clipped from V and 4 bases from J, the junction kept 7 bases outside the gene matches. CDR1 is SGHTA and CDR2 is FQGNSA in the germline V gene. This CDR3 region has 15 residues. The CDR3 nucleotides read TGTGCCAGCAGCTTACTGAGCGGGGTGCTAGAGACCCAGTACTTC. Translation: CASSLLSGVLETQYF.

V usage is TRBV5-1 and J usage is TRBJ1-4; D may be TRBD1 (6 bases). Germline CDR1 is SGHRS and CDR2 is YFSETQ. V was cut by 8 bases and J by 6 bases, with 17 bases left in between. The CDR3 is 14 amino acids. CDR3 sequence: CASTAGEVDEKLFF. In DNA, the CDR3 is TGCGCCAGTACGGCAGGGGAGGTGGATGAAAAACTGTTTTTT.

This clone was observed a single time. The V call is TRBV5-1, the J call TRBJ2-3; TRBD2 matches at 9 bases. CDR1 is SGHRS, CDR2 YFSETQ, per germline. This CDR3 region has 15 residues. V lost 4 bases, J lost 1 base, and 4 bases stayed unmatched. Here the CDR3 reads CASSDRLAGTDTQYF. The CDR3 coding sequence is TGCGCCAGCAGCGACCGACTAGCGGGCACAGATACGCAGTATTTT. The full variable domain, rest sourced from reference TRBV5-1 and TRBJ2-3, is KAGVTQTPRYLIKTRGQQVTLSCSPISGHRSVSWYQQTPGQGLQFLFEYFSETQRNKGNFPGRFSGRQFSNSRSEMNVSTLELGDSALYLCASSDRLAGTDTQYFGPGTRLTVL.

The chain joins TRBV6-6 to TRBJ1-2; D unclear. In germline, CDR1 is MNHNY, CDR2 SVGAGI (reference sequence). V lost 3 bases, J lost 2 bases, and 7 bases lay in between. The CDR3 has 13 residues. CDR3 nucleotides: TGTGCCAGCAGTTATGCAGACAACTATGGCTACACCTTC. Protein: CASSYADNYGYTF.

J is TRBJ2-7 and V is TRBV30; D might be TRBD1 (6 bases). The V end lost 6 bases, the J end lost 2 bases, and 20 bases lay between the germline ends. CDR1 and CDR2 from the germline V gene are GTSNPN and SVGIG (reference sequence). CDR3 length equals 15 residues. CDR3 nucleotides: TGTGCCTGTCGGCCTGGGACACGACCAACCTACGAGCAGTACTTC. Its translation is CACRPGTRPTYEQYF.

The chain recombines TRBV11-2 with TRBJ1-5; the D is unclear. The germline V and J ends were trimmed by 1 base and 5 bases, with 6 bases remaining between them. Per germline, CDR1 SGHAT and CDR2 FQNNGV. This CDR3 contains 13 residues. CDR3 in amino acids: CASSLASYQPQHF. As DNA, the CDR3 is TGTGCCAGCAGCTTAGCCAGCTATCAGCCCCAGCATTTT.

The rearrangement links TRBV18 to TRBJ1-3, with a possible D match to TRBD1 (5 bases). The germline V gene has CDR1 KGHSH and CDR2 LQKENI. Trimming shortened V by 2 bases and J by 3 bases, and 20 bases separated the two germline ends. The CDR3 spans 18 residues. In nucleotides, the CDR3 is TGTGCCAGCTCACCAAGGGCGGGAACAGGCAGCTTTGGAAACACCATATATTTT. Its translation is CASSPRAGTGSFGNTIYF. Based on the CDR3 plus reference TRBV18 and TRBJ1-3, the full variable domain is NAGVMQNPRHLVRRRGQEARLRCSPMKGHSHVYWYRQLPEEGLKFMVYLQKENIIDESGMPKERFSAEFPKEGPSILRIQQVVRGDSAAYFCASSPRAGTGSFGNTIYFGEGSWLTVV.

This clone was observed a handful of times. The rearrangement joins TRBV28 to TRBJ1-1, with D uncertain. Germline lookup yields CDR1 MDHEN and CDR2 SYDVKM. The CDR3 has 14 amino acids. The germline V and J ends were trimmed by 4 bases and 0 bases, with 9 bases remaining between them. The CDR3 spells CASSSHRMNTEAFF. The CDR3 coding sequence is TGTGCCAGCAGTTCCCACAGAATGAACACTGAAGCTTTCTTT.

V is TRBV4-1 and J is TRBJ2-7; 8 bases are shared with TRBD1. Germline V gene sequence: CDR1 MGHRA, CDR2 YSYEKL. J gave up 4 bases and V 3 bases, and 11 bases lay outside the gene matches. The CDR3 is 16 residues long. CDR3 residues: CASSQAIGTGKYEQYF. DNA of the CDR3: TGCGCCAGCAGCCAGGCTATCGGGACAGGAAAGTACGAGCAGTACTTC.

The chain recombines TRBV11-2 with TRBJ2-7, with a weak D call TRBD1 (5 bases). CDR3 length: 14 amino acids. Per the germline V gene, CDR1 is SGHAT and CDR2 is FQNNGV. Trimming took 3 bases from V and 2 from J, leaving 11 bases between them. The CDR3 loop is CASSFYRFPYEQYF. The CDR3 coding sequence is TGTGCCAGCAGCTTTTACAGGTTCCCCTACGAGCAGTACTTC.

The V and J genes are TRBV19 and TRBJ2-5, with D tentatively TRBD1 (5 bases). V shed 2 bases and J shed 4 bases, with 8 bases lying between them. CDR3 length: 13 residues. Germline V lookup: CDR1 LNHDA, CDR2 SQIVND (reference sequence). Here the CDR3 reads CASSIRQGETQYF. The CDR3 DNA sequence: TGTGCCAGTAGTATACGGCAGGGAGAGACCCAGTACTTC.

The rearrangement links TRBV10-3 to TRBJ1-2, with D tentatively TRBD1 (5 bases). This CDR3 is built from 13 residues. CDR1 ENHRY and CDR2 SYGVKD come from the germline V gene. With 6 bases removed from V and 8 bases from J, the gap between germline ends came to 16 bases. CDR3 bases: TGTGCCATCAGGCTTGGGCTGGGGGACGGCTACACCTTC. It yields the protein CAIRLGLGDGYTF.

The chain combines TRBV7-9 with TRBJ1-2; 8 nucleotides match TRBD1. Trimming at V came to 5 bases and at J to 7 bases, leaving 6 bases not matched to a gene. The germline gives CDR1 SEHNR, CDR2 FQNEAQ (reference sequence). The CDR3 is made up of 13 amino acids. The chain's CDR3 is CASSQQGGAGYTF. Written as DNA, the CDR3 is TGTGCCAGCAGCCAACAGGGGGGTGCTGGCTACACCTTC.

The chain has TRBV13 and TRBJ1-1; no clear D. V was shortened by 5 bases and J by 4 bases, with 14 bases between the two germline ends. CDR1 is PRHDT and CDR2 is FYEKMQ in the germline V gene (reference sequence). The CDR3 is made up of 14 amino acids. The CDR3 sequence is CASSPSNWGTEAFF. In nucleotides, the CDR3 is TGTGCCAGCAGCCCGTCGAACTGGGGCACTGAAGCTTTCTTT.

This clone was detected only once. This sequence joins TRBV6-5 and TRBJ1-2; a possible D gene is TRBD1 (5 bases). V lost 6 bases, J lost 7 bases, and 12 bases lay in between. CDR1 is MNHEY, CDR2 SVGAGI, per germline. The CDR3 is made up of 12 amino acids. CDR3 coding DNA: TGTGCCAGCAGACAACCGGGACGTGGCTACACCTTC. Translating gives CASRQPGRGYTF.

The V call is TRBV30, the J call TRBJ2-7, with TRBD1 matching over 8 bases. The CDR3 spans 16 residues. Unmatched junction bases numbered 8, after V lost 1 base and J lost 0 bases. The V gene's germline CDR1 is GTSNPN and CDR2 SVGIG (reference sequence). The CDR3 sequence is CAWSAQTGGPSYEQYF. DNA for the CDR3: TGTGCCTGGAGTGCCCAAACAGGGGGACCCTCCTACGAGCAGTACTTC.

V and J are TRBV27 and TRBJ1-1; 8 positions match TRBD1. The CDR3 sequence is 13 residues long. The ends lost 6 bases at V and 4 bases at J; junction bases unmatched: 4. The germline V gene has CDR1 MNHEY and CDR2 SMNVEV (reference sequence). This CDR3 is CASSRGRVTEAFF. The CDR3 nucleotides read TGTGCCAGCAGCAGGGGGCGCGTCACTGAAGCTTTCTTT.

CDR3: CAWTPGQGVTDTQYF. The CDR3 coding sequence is TGTGCCTGGACCCCCGGACAGGGGGTGACAGATACGCAGTATTTT. This rearrangement joins TRBV30 to TRBJ2-3; TRBD1 matches 10 bases. There are 15 residues in the CDR3. Germline V gene data show CDR1 as GTSNPN and CDR2 as SVGIG (reference sequence). Germline trimming cut 4 bases from V and 3 bases from J; bases unmatched to any gene: 7.